This passage covers 21 T cell receptor beta chains from one sample sequenced in a study of T cells in Graves' hyperthyroidism and ophthalmopathy. TCR beta CDR3 regions were amplified from RNA transcripts. HTBI primers were used for first-round RT-PCR of the TCR CDR3. TCRdb reprocessed the multiplex PCR reads with MiXCR, giving one entry per CDR3 protein. The table records 360,000 or so distinct CDR3 sequences, roughly 19% of them present only once. Specimen: blood. These receptors came from a woman under 30 with Graves' hyperthyroidism.

This clonotype has a count of ten or more. This chain joins TRBV20-1 and TRBJ2-7; TRBD2 aligns across 7 bases. V trimming: 5 bases; J trimming: 2 bases; junction bases outside the gene matches: 6. Germline V gives CDR1 DFQATT, CDR2 SNEGSKA (reference sequence). The CDR3 is 13 amino acids. The CDR3 here is CSAPGLQPYEQYF. The CDR3 DNA reads as TGCAGTGCTCCGGGACTACAACCCTACGAGCAGTACTTC.

Ten or more counts support this clonotype. The chain joins TRBV7-8 to TRBJ1-1; D possibly corresponds to TRBD1 (6 bases). V lost 6 bases and J lost 1, with 15 bases in between. CDR3 size: 15 residues. CDR1 and CDR2 (germline): SGHVS, FQNEAQ. For the CDR3, the DNA is TGTGCCAGCAGAATGACTAGGACAGCGAACACTGAAGCTTTCTTT. It specifies CASRMTRTANTEAFF. Together with reference TRBV7-8 and TRBJ1-1, the CDR3 gives the full variable domain: GAGVSQSPRYKVAKRGQDVALRCDPISGHVSLFWYQQALGQGPEFLTYFQNEAQLDKSGLPSDRFFAERPEGSVSTLKIQRTQQEDSAVYLCASRMTRTANTEAFFGQGTRLTVV.

This clonotype was seen many times. The rearrangement links TRBV7-8 to TRBJ1-1, with TRBD1 matching 8 bases. The length of the CDR3 is 15 residues. J lost 0 bases, V lost 5 bases, and 5 bases had no gene match. In germline, CDR1 is SGHVS, CDR2 FQNEAQ. The CDR3 spells CASSARQGLNTEAFF. Here the CDR3 DNA reads TGTGCCAGCAGCGCGCGACAGGGGCTGAACACTGAAGCTTTCTTT. Complete variable domain (other parts from reference TRBV7-8 and TRBJ1-1): GAGVSQSPRYKVAKRGQDVALRCDPISGHVSLFWYQQALGQGPEFLTYFQNEAQLDKSGLPSDRFFAERPEGSVSTLKIQRTQQEDSAVYLCASSARQGLNTEAFFGQGTRLTVV.

This clonotype was observed a few times. The chain is built from TRBV5-1 and TRBJ2-4; perhaps D is TRBD1 or TRBD2 (5 bases each). Germline CDR1 and CDR2: SGHRS and YFSETQ. The V end lost 4 bases, the J end lost 0 bases, and 11 bases lay between the germline ends. The CDR3 extends over 15 amino acids. CDR3 loop: CASSRGREAKNIQYF. The CDR3 DNA reads TGCGCCAGCAGCCGGGGACGGGAAGCCAAAAACATTCAGTACTTC. Together with reference TRBV5-1 and TRBJ2-4, the CDR3 gives the full variable domain: KAGVTQTPRYLIKTRGQQVTLSCSPISGHRSVSWYQQTPGQGLQFLFEYFSETQRNKGNFPGRFSGRQFSNSRSEMNVSTLELGDSALYLCASSRGREAKNIQYFGAGTRLSVL.

This clonotype was observed many times. This chain uses TRBV12-3 or TRBV12-4 with TRBJ1-1, with D hard to call. CDR3 size: 13 residues. Trimming left V 1 base short and J 5 bases short, with 8 bases between. The CDR3 here is CASSLVEQTEAFF. The CDR3 coding sequence is TGTGCCAGCAGTTTAGTGGAGCAAACTGAAGCTTTCTTT.

This clonotype was picked up a small number of times. The chain couples TRBV28 to TRBJ2-5; D remains unclear. Trimming cost V 1 base and J 11 bases, with 2 bases left between them. Germline V gives CDR1 MDHEN, CDR2 SYDVKM. The CDR3 consists of 9 residues. The CDR3 reads CASSLFQYF. In nucleotides, the CDR3 is TGTGCCAGCAGTTTATTTCAGTACTTC.

This clonotype was observed at least ten times. A much larger clone lies one base from this, so it may be a read error. This CDR3 fails to terminate in the conserved phenylalanine or tryptophan, so it likely reflects a read error. The chain couples TRBV12-3 or TRBV12-4 to TRBJ2-7, with D perhaps matching TRBD1 (5 bases). This CDR3 has 14 amino acids. Trimming pared 5 bases from V and 3 bases from J, leaving 14 bases between. The CDR3: CASSETVNLYEQYL. Here the CDR3 DNA reads TGTGCCAGCAGTGAGACAGTGAATCTCTACGAGCAGTACCTC.

This clonotype was recorded at least ten times. The chain is built from TRBV28 and TRBJ2-7; the D is unclear. There are 15 residues in the CDR3. CDR1 is MDHEN and CDR2 is SYDVKM in the germline V gene. V was cut by 2 bases and J by 0 bases, with 11 bases left in between. DNA of the CDR3: TGTGCCAGCAGTTTAACGGGCTCCAGCTCCTACGAGCAGTACTTC. Translation gives CASSLTGSSSYEQYF.

There are many counts of this clonotype. The chain carries TRBV6-5 and TRBJ1-5; the D is unclear. This CDR3 region has 13 residues. With 2 bases removed from V and 7 bases from J, the gap between germline ends came to 9 bases. Germline values: CDR1 MNHEY, CDR2 SVGAGI. The CDR3 here is CASSYEGRQPQHF. In nucleotides, the CDR3 is TGTGCCAGCAGTTACGAAGGGAGGCAGCCCCAGCATTTT.

This clonotype was detected once. The V call is TRBV6-5, the J call TRBJ2-7, with a possible D match to TRBD2 (6 bases). From germline, CDR1 is MNHEY and CDR2 SVGAGI. This CDR3 spans 14 amino acids. Trimming left V 4 bases short and J 7 bases short, with 17 bases between. DNA for the CDR3: TGTGCCAGCAGTTCGAATGGCGGGGCGGGTGAGCAGTACTTC. Amino acid sequence: CASSSNGGAGEQYF.

This clonotype was seen a handful of times. V is TRBV30 and J is TRBJ2-7; weak D call: TRBD1 (6 bases). This CDR3 is 13 amino acids long. With 3 bases removed from V and 5 bases from J, the gap between germline ends came to 14 bases. Germline CDR1 is GTSNPN and CDR2 is SVGIG (reference sequence). The CDR3 bases are TGTGCCTGGAGCCCGGGACAAAGCGACGAGCAGTACTTC. Encoded protein: CAWSPGQSDEQYF. The full variable domain, completed using reference TRBV30 and TRBJ2-7, is SQTIHQWPATLVQPVGSPLSLECTVEGTSNPNLYWYRQAAGRGLQLLFYSVGIGQISSEVPQNLSASRPQDRQFILSSKKLLLSDSGFYLCAWSPGQSDEQYFGPGTRLTVT.

The sample holds many counts of this clonotype. The rearrangement links TRBV5-1 to TRBJ1-1; D remains unclear. From germline, CDR1 is SGHRS and CDR2 YFSETQ. Trimming cost V 5 bases and J 0 bases, with 11 bases left between them. The CDR3 has 14 residues. The CDR3 DNA sequence: TGCGCCAGCAGAATTCAGGTCATGAACACTGAAGCTTTCTTT. Encoded protein: CASRIQVMNTEAFF.

V gene TRBV7-2 combines with J gene TRBJ2-7; no reliable D call. Looked up from germline, CDR1 is SGHTA and CDR2 is FQGNSA. The CDR3 covers 15 residues. V shed 6 bases and J shed 2 bases, with 17 bases lying between them. DNA for the CDR3: TGTGCCAGCAGTCAACCCCAAGCGCTTGCCTACGAGCAGTACTTC. Protein product: CASSQPQALAYEQYF.

This clonotype was picked up many times. The rearrangement links TRBV6-1 to TRBJ1-5, with 9 bases matching TRBD1. The CDR3 length is 14 residues. Germline CDR1 reads MNHNS; CDR2 reads SASEGT. The ends lost 8 bases at V and 3 bases at J; junction bases unmatched: 5. The CDR3: CASQDRGYNQPQHF. The CDR3 region has the DNA TGTGCCAGCCAAGACAGGGGGTACAATCAGCCCCAGCATTTT.

This clonotype was recorded at least ten times. The chain couples TRBV6-5 to TRBJ2-7, with D perhaps matching TRBD1 (5 bases). V lost 2 bases and J lost 0, with 5 bases in between. CDR3 length: 13 residues. CDR1 and CDR2 from the germline V gene are MNHEY and SVGAGI. The chain's CDR3 is CASSYGASYEQYF. In nucleotides, the CDR3 is TGTGCCAGCAGTTACGGGGCCTCCTACGAGCAGTACTTC.

In its sample, this clonotype was seen many times. The chain has TRBV4-2 and TRBJ2-7; 9 bases fit TRBD1. The CDR3 loop spans 15 amino acids. V was clipped by 2 bases and J by 7 bases; unmatched bases: 9. CDR1 is LGHNA and CDR2 is YNFKEQ in the germline V gene. CDR3 sequence: CASSQRDRVADEQYF. CDR3 bases: TGTGCCAGCAGCCAAAGGGACAGGGTGGCTGATGAGCAGTACTTC.

This clonotype was seen many times. The CDR3 bases are TGTGCCAGCAGCCTTAGTAAGGAGACCCAGTACTTC. Residues: CASSLSKETQYF. V and J are TRBV7-8 and TRBJ2-5; the D is unclear. Germline assignment: CDR1 SGHVS and CDR2 FQNEAQ. V was clipped by 5 bases and J by 5 bases, with 9 bases between them. The length of the CDR3 is 12 residues.

The gene calls are TRBV2 and TRBJ2-2; 9 bases map to TRBD1. Germline V lookup: CDR1 SNHLY, CDR2 FYNNEI. The CDR3 is made up of 15 amino acids. V shed 10 bases and J 6 bases; nucleotides not matched to a gene: 12. In DNA, the CDR3 is TGTGCCATCGGTCCGGGACAGGGAAACGCCGGGGAGCTGTTTTTT. Protein sequence: CAIGPGQGNAGELFF.

This clonotype came up many times. The rearrangement joins TRBV24-1 to TRBJ2-2; D gene unclear. The CDR3 length is 16 residues. Germline-derived CDR1 and CDR2 are KGHDR and SFDVKD. Trimming left V 2 bases short and J 6 bases short, with 15 bases between. CDR3: CATSDSSRILPGELFF. CDR3 sequence (DNA): TGTGCCACCAGTGATTCCTCGAGAATTTTACCCGGGGAGCTGTTTTTT.

The sample holds many counts of this clonotype. J is TRBJ1-1 and V is TRBV20-1; D not certain. From germline, CDR1 is DFQATT and CDR2 SNEGSKA (reference sequence). The CDR3 is made up of 14 amino acids. Trimming pared 4 bases from V and 0 bases from J, leaving 12 bases between. The CDR3 is CSAIPGELNTEAFF. CDR3 DNA: TGCAGTGCTATCCCTGGGGAGTTGAACACTGAAGCTTTCTTT.

There are many counts of this clonotype. The chain is built from TRBV20-1 and TRBJ2-5, with D tentatively TRBD1 or TRBD2 (5 bases each). Trimming shortened V by 1 base and J by 4 bases, and 10 bases separated the two germline ends. Germline V lookup: CDR1 DFQATT, CDR2 SNEGSKA (reference sequence). There are 13 residues in the CDR3. CDR3 sequence: CSARVPGPETQYF. The CDR3 region has the DNA TGCAGTGCTAGAGTTCCGGGGCCAGAGACCCAGTACTTC.